This T cell receptor beta chain was found in a study of regulatory T cells in long-lasting Graves disease. Notes on the study in general: The persistent group shared 2,700 or so public clonotypes, more than the approximately 930 shared by new patients. Persistent disease was associated with favored TRBV28 usage and with favored use of TRBJ1-2 and TRBJ2-5.

TCRdb processed the reads anew with MiXCR; each CDR3 protein has one entry. The table lists several hundred distinct CDR3 sequences, over 75% of them singletons, with 8.5% to 14% in the top ten. Germline V gene lookup returns CDR1 ENHRY and CDR2 SYGVKD. Trimming removed 4 bases from V and 5 bases from J; junction bases left unmatched: 11. This CDR3 contains 16 residues. The TCR library was made from RNA that had been extracted from PBMCs in TRIzol. Nine milliliters of peripheral blood went into EDTA tubes. In the case of this clonotype: Its antigen is currently unknown.

The receptor was derived from a young man with Graves disease. The rearrangement uses TRBV10-3 and TRBJ2-5, with 9 bases matching TRBD2. The sample was peripheral blood mononuclear cells (PBMCs), taken with antithyroid drug treatment, in newly diagnosed or persistent Graves disease (not recorded which). The CDR3 is CAISGGVGLARETQYF. Here the CDR3 DNA reads TGTGCCATCAGTGGAGGTGTCGGACTAGCGAGGGAGACCCAGTACTTC.